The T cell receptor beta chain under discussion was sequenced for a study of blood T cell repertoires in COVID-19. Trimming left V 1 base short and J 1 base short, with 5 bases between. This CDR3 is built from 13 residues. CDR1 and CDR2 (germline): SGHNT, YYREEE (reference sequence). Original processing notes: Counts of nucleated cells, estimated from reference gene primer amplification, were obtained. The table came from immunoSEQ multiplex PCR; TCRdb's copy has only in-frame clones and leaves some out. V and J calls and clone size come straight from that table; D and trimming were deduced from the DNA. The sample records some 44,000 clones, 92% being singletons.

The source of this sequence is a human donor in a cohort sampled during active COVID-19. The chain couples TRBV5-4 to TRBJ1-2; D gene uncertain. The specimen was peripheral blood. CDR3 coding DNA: TGTGCCAGCAGCTTGCAGGTTAACTATGGCTACACCTTC. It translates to CASSLQVNYGYTF.